This T cell receptor beta chain was captured by sequencing in a study of CD8+ T cells in alopecia areata. Points from the study as a whole: Normal scalp showed lower clonality than lesional scalp, especially alopecia totalis/universalis. Scalp sample data also include resident alphabeta T cells from normal skin.

This clone was seen only a few times. Antigen: not known. Following extraction, RNA underwent reverse transcription to cDNA, which served as the sequencing template. Assay: immunoSEQ multiplex PCR; the TCRdb copy retains only in-frame clones and omits some. This sample has some 120,000 clones, with 47% found just once. The J segment lost 6 bases and the V segment lost 0 bases, leaving 5 bases of the junction unmatched. CDR1 is SQVTM and CDR2 is ANQGSEA in the germline V gene. The CDR3 totals 13 residues. As part of sample collection, lesional scalp punch biopsies and peripheral blood were taken from alopecia areata patients. A FACSAria was used to sort CD4+ and CD8+ T cells. These cells came from PBMCs.

Source material: NKG2D-low CD8+ T cells sorted from blood. The sequence was obtained from a human donor with alopecia areata. The rearrangement uses TRBV29-1 and TRBJ2-7, with TRBD1 matching 7 bases. The CDR3 coding sequence is TGCAGCGTTGAAGAAAGGGGGCTGGGCGAGCAGTACTTC. It is translated as CSVEERGLGEQYF.